The sequence of this T cell receptor beta chain was determined in a study of metastatic and nonmetastatic thyroid tumors. Looking at the study overall: Repertoires from blood and tumor or nodule tissue of malignant and benign thyroid patients were compared.

All patients were treatment-naive before thyroid surgery. Per germline, CDR1 SGDLS and CDR2 YYNGEE. Trimming pared 4 bases from V and 2 bases from J, leaving 8 bases between. The CDR3 is made up of 13 amino acids. TCRdb redid the clone calls on the PCR reads using MiXCR. This table has roughly 19,000 clones, under 45% appearing once. Sequencing was performed on tumor tissue. The rearrangement uses TRBV9 and TRBJ2-3, with D unclear. The sequence was collected from a female donor with papillary thyroid cancer or a benign thyroid nodule (not recorded which). Some clones in this sample may be carry-over from other donors' samples. This CDR3 is CASSLLVTDTQYF. CDR3 nucleotide sequence: TGTGCCAGCAGCCTACTTGTCACAGATACGCAGTATTTT.